This TCR beta chain was observed in a study of post-analysis software for immune sequencing data. Study-level points and caveats: Controls had lower frequencies than patients of about 5 TRBV segments, which included TRBV5-6, TRBV5-1 and TRBV20-1. The authors found that F measure strongly co-clustered same-batch samples.

About this clonotype itself: Its antigen is not known.

Prepared libraries of TCR beta cDNA carried unique molecular identifiers. TCRdb reprocessed the PCR reads via MiXCR and lists one record per CDR3 protein. The sample contains hundreds of thousands of distinct CDR3 sequences, over 45% of which appear only once. The CDR3 contains 13 residues. CDR1 and CDR2 (germline): LGHNA, YNFKEQ. V dropped 3 bases and J dropped 2 bases, with 5 bases sitting between them. The sequenced material came from blood. The TCR comes from a girl aged 2-10 years with multiple sclerosis. The V and J genes are TRBV4-2 and TRBJ2-4; D is unresolved. The CDR3 DNA follows: TGTGCCAGCAGCCACTTAACCAAAAACATTCAGTACTTC. Its protein is CASSHLTKNIQYF.